The clone carrying this T cell receptor (beta chain) was detected only once. This sample was taken from a study of CD8+CD57+ T cells in acquired aplastic anemia. The sequenced patients had an expansion of CD8+CD57+ cells seen by flow cytometry. The CDR3 sequence is 14 residues long. Germline trimming cut 6 bases from V and 2 bases from J; bases unmatched to any gene: 7. Per the germline V gene, CDR1 is DFQATT and CDR2 is SNEGSKA (reference sequence). Genomic DNA, the template, was used for profiling of the TCR beta VDJ and CDR3. TCRdb reprocessed the reads via MiXCR and lists one record per CDR3 protein. Of roughly 250,000 distinct CDR3 sequences listed, 45% to 50% are singletons.

This clonotype was obtained from a human donor with aplastic anemia. The rearrangement joins TRBV20-1 to TRBJ1-1, with 9 bases that match TRBD1. The source material was sorted CD4+, CD8+, or CD8+CD57+ T cells (not recorded which) from PBMCs. The CDR3 DNA sequence: TGCAGTGCCACCCGGACAGGGGCCAACACTGAAGCTTTCTTT. Its translation is CSATRTGANTEAFF.